This entry describes one T cell receptor beta chain. Amplification used 60 Vbeta primers and 13 Jbeta primers. Sequenced by immunoSEQ multiplex PCR; TCRdb stores in-frame clones only, minus some. This table has some 200,000 clones, 79% appearing once. The sample comes from a study of cytomegalovirus exposure and HLA in healthy donors. Sequenced input: PBMCs. This sequence was found in a girl aged 5-17 years in good health and CMV-seropositive.

CDR3 nucleotide sequence: TGCGCCAGCAGTGAGAGGCAGGGAAACTTCTCCTCCTACGAGCAGTACTTC. Translation: CASSERQGNFSSYEQYF. The chain uses TRBV10-1 and TRBJ2-7, with D possibly matching TRBD1 (5 bases). V was clipped by 2 bases and J by 0 bases, with 17 bases between them. CDR1 and CDR2 (germline): WNHNN, SYGVQD (reference sequence). This CDR3 has 17 residues.